This record concerns one TCR beta chain sequence. What it binds is unknown. The CDR3 totals 12 residues. From germline, CDR1 is SNHLY and CDR2 FYNNEI. Trimming took off 4 bases at V and 6 bases at J, with 10 bases between the two ends. Generated by immunoSEQ multiplex PCR, the TCRdb table keeps only in-frame clones and is missing some. The table has roughly 700,000 clones, 90% seen once. The sample originates from a study of shared clonotypes between healthy human individuals. Points from the study as a whole: Some clonotypes were shared by all four sorted-subset donors, while others were not shared. The non-shared ones had lower generation probabilities than the shared ones. Across a handful of donors, naive CD4 shared 5% to 5.5%, naive CD8 more than 3%, memory CD4 2% to 2.5%, memory CD8 around 0.36%.

The sequenced material came from memory CD8+ T cells from PBMCs. Subset in this sample: CD45RO+ cells pooled with CCR7-negative TemRA cells. V and J are TRBV2 and TRBJ2-7; possible D gene TRBD2, 6 bases. The receptor comes from a man younger than 35 in good health. Some clones in this sample may be carry-over from other donors' samples. The CDR3 reads CASSGYGGEQYF. The CDR3 DNA reads TGTGCCAGCAGTGGGTACGGGGGCGAGCAGTACTTC.